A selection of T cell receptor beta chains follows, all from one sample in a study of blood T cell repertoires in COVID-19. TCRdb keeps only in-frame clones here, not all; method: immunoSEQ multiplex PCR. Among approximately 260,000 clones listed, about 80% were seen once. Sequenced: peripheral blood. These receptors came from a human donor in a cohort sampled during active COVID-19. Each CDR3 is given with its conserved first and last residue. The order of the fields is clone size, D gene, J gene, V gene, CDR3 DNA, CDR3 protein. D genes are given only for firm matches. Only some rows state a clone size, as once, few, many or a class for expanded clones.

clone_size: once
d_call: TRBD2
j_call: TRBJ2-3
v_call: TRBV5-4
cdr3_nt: TGTGCCAGCAGCTTGGTGGCGGGAGGGGCAGATACGCAGTATTTT
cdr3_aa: CASSLVAGGADTQYF

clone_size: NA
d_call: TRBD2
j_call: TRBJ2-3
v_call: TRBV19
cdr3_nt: TGTGCCAGTAGGAGCGGGAGGGCCCAAGATACGCAGTATTTT
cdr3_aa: CASRSGRAQDTQYF

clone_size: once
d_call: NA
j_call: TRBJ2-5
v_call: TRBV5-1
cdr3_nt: TGCGCCAGCAGCTTGGATCCGAGGGAAGAGACCCAGTACTTC
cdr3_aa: CASSLDPREETQYF

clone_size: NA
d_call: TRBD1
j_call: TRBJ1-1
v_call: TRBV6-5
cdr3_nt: TGTGCCAGCGCGGACAGGGTGGGCACTGAAGCTTTCTTT
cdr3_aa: CASADRVGTEAFF

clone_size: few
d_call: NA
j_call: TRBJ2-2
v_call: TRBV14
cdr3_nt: TGTGCCAGCAGCCCTCTGGACAGAAACACCGGGGAGCTGTTTTTT
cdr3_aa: CASSPLDRNTGELFF

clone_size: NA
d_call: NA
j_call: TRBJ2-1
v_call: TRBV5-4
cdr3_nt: TGTGCCAGCAGCTCCGACAATGAGCAGTTCTTC
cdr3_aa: CASSSDNEQFF

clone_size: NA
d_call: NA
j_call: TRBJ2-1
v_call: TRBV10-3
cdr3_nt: TGTGCCATCAGGTCACTGAGCTCCTACAATGAGCAGTTCTTC
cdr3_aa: CAIRSLSSYNEQFF

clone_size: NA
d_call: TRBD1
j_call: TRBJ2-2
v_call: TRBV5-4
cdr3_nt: TGTGCCAGCAGCGAGGGGGACAGGGGAAAGGACACCGGGGAGCTGTTTTTT
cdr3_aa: CASSEGDRGKDTGELFF

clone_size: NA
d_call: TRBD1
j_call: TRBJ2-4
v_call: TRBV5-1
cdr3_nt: TGCGCCAGCAGCTACGGCGGCGGGACAGGGGAATTAGCCAAAAACATTCAGTACTTC
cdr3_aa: CASSYGGGTGELAKNIQYF

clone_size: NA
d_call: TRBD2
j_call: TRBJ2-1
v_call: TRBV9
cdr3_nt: TGTGCCAGCAGCGTAGTAGCGGGGGAATACAATGAGCAGTTCTTC
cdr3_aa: CASSVVAGEYNEQFF